This is a list of T cell receptor beta chains from one sample in a study of cytomegalovirus exposure and HLA in healthy donors. The method was immunoSEQ multiplex PCR; TCRdb's version includes in-frame clones alone and lacks a portion of them. Of 70,000 to 95,000 clones in the sample, approximately 71% are singletons; the top ten hold 2% to 2.5%. The sequenced sample was PBMCs. All receptors come from a man aged 40-49 years in good health and CMV-seronegative. Each CDR3 is given with its conserved first and last residue. The D gene is left open where the match is weak. For some rows the clone size is stated as once, few or many, or as a class when expanded; others skip it.

size: .
J: TRBJ2-2
V: TRBV30
D: TRBD2
DNA: TGTGCCTGGAGTGTATCACTAGCGGGAATGGGGGAGCTGTTTTTT
CDR3: CAWSVSLAGMGELFF

size: .
J: TRBJ1-5
V: TRBV27
D: .
DNA: TGTGCCAGCAGTCGAAATGACAGAAATCAGCCCCAGCATTTT
CDR3: CASSRNDRNQPQHF

size: .
J: TRBJ1-3
V: TRBV4-1
D: .
DNA: TGCGCCAGCAGCCAAGAAGGGGCTGGAAACACCATATATTTT
CDR3: CASSQEGAGNTIYF

size: few
J: TRBJ1-4
V: TRBV5-6
D: TRBD1
DNA: TGTGCCAGCAGCGACGGACAGGTGACTAATGAAAAACTGTTTTTT
CDR3: CASSDGQVTNEKLFF

size: few
J: TRBJ1-5
V: TRBV4-1
D: TRBD1
DNA: TGCGCCAGCAGCCAAGTTAGACAGGGGTCCTTTCAGCCCCAGCATTTT
CDR3: CASSQVRQGSFQPQHF

size: .
J: TRBJ2-1
V: TRBV5-4
D: TRBD2
DNA: TGTGCCAGCAGCTCCCAGGGAGGGGAGGGCTACAATGAGCAGTTCTTC
CDR3: CASSSQGGEGYNEQFF

size: .
J: TRBJ2-5
V: TRBV5-6
D: .
DNA: TGTGCCAGCAGCCCAACGGCGACAGAGACGGAGACCCAGTACTTC
CDR3: CASSPTATETETQYF

size: .
J: TRBJ1-1
V: TRBV2
D: TRBD1
DNA: TGTGCCAGCAGGCTTCCGGCAGGGGGGTCGTTTGTAGCTTTCTTT
CDR3: CASRLPAGGSFVAFF

size: .
J: TRBJ1-2
V: TRBV27
D: .
DNA: TGTGCCAGCAGTTCGAAATGGACTGGTGTGGAGGGCTACACCTTC
CDR3: CASSSKWTGVEGYTF

size: .
J: TRBJ1-1
V: TRBV9
D: .
DNA: TGTGCCAGCAGCGCCGGACAGCAAATGAACACTGAAGCTTTCTTT
CDR3: CASSAGQQMNTEAFF

size: .
J: TRBJ2-7
V: TRBV10-3
D: TRBD1
DNA: TGTGCCATCAGTGAAAGGAAACAGGGAAGGGGGCCCTACGAGCAGTACTTC
CDR3: CAISERKQGRGPYEQYF

size: .
J: TRBJ2-5
V: TRBV5-1
D: .
DNA: TGCGCCAGCAGCTTGGTAACGGGGGAGACCCAGTACTTC
CDR3: CASSLVTGETQYF

size: .
J: TRBJ2-7
V: TRBV4-1
D: TRBD1
DNA: TGCGCCAGCAGCCAAGGACAGGGGGTTAGCTACGAGCAGTACTTC
CDR3: CASSQGQGVSYEQYF

size: .
J: TRBJ2-1
V: TRBV4-1
D: .
DNA: TGCGCCAGCAGCCGCGTCGATGGAGGGGATAGCCACAATGAGCAGTTCTTC
CDR3: CASSRVDGGDSHNEQFF

size: .
J: TRBJ1-1
V: TRBV25-1
D: TRBD1
DNA: TGTGCCAGCAGTGAACGGGGCAGGGGGCTTAACACTGAAGCTTTCTTT
CDR3: CASSERGRGLNTEAFF

size: .
J: TRBJ1-5
V: TRBV10-3
D: TRBD1
DNA: TGTGCCATCAGTGAGTTGACAGGGTCGGGACAGCCCCAGCATTTT
CDR3: CAISELTGSGQPQHF

size: .
J: TRBJ2-2
V: TRBV5-1
D: TRBD2
DNA: TGCGCCAGCAGTCCCGGACTAGCGGGGTACACCGGGGAGCTGTTTTTT
CDR3: CASSPGLAGYTGELFF

size: few
J: TRBJ1-1
V: TRBV10-1
D: .
DNA: TGCGCCAGCAGAGGACAGATGAACACTGAAGCTTTCTTT
CDR3: CASRGQMNTEAFF

size: .
J: TRBJ2-1
V: TRBV30
D: .
DNA: TGTGCCTGGAGTTTTGAGAGGGGGAGAGGCAATGAGCAGTTCTTC
CDR3: CAWSFERGRGNEQFF

size: .
J: TRBJ1-5
V: TRBV30
D: .
DNA: TGTGCCTGGGCTCAGGTTGACCAGCCCCAGCATTTT
CDR3: CAWAQVDQPQHF

size: .
J: TRBJ1-6
V: TRBV6-1
D: TRBD1
DNA: TGTGCCAGCAGTGAAGCGCCATTCACAGGGGAGGCTAATTCACCCCTCCACTTT
CDR3: CASSEAPFTGEANSPLHF

size: .
J: TRBJ2-7
V: TRBV9
D: TRBD2
DNA: TGTGCCAGCAGCGTTGGCCTAGCGGAGAGATACGAGCAGTACTTC
CDR3: CASSVGLAERYEQYF

size: .
J: TRBJ2-3
V: TRBV7-7
D: TRBD2
DNA: TGTGCTAGCAGCCCGAGCACTAGCGGAGGCACAGATACGCAGTATTTT
CDR3: CASSPSTSGGTDTQYF

size: .
J: TRBJ2-3
V: TRBV14
D: TRBD1
DNA: TGTGCCAGCAGCCACCCTCGGACAGGGTACACAGATACGCAGTATTTT
CDR3: CASSHPRTGYTDTQYF

size: .
J: TRBJ1-2
V: TRBV4-1
D: .
DNA: TGCGCCAGCAGCCAAGTTCCGGGCTATGGCTACACCTTC
CDR3: CASSQVPGYGYTF

size: once
J: TRBJ2-7
V: TRBV5-1
D: .
DNA: TGCGCCAGCAGCTTCTCAGGGAATTCCTACGAGCAGTACTTC
CDR3: CASSFSGNSYEQYF

size: .
J: TRBJ1-2
V: TRBV7-4
D: .
DNA: TGTGCCAGCAGACCGGATAGGTACAGGCCTCCAGGTAGGGCTAACTATGGCTACACCTTC
CDR3: CASRPDRYRPPGRANYGYTF

size: .
J: TRBJ1-2
V: TRBV5-4
D: .
DNA: TGTGCCAGCAGCTATAATGGGGCGGAGAGTGGCTACACCTTC
CDR3: CASSYNGAESGYTF

size: .
J: TRBJ2-7
V: TRBV5-1
D: TRBD1
DNA: TGCGCCAGCAGCAGAAGTTCGTTAGACAGGGGCTACGAGCAGTACTTC
CDR3: CASSRSSLDRGYEQYF

size: .
J: TRBJ1-3
V: TRBV29-1
D: TRBD1
DNA: TGCAGCGGCCAGACAGGGGCCTCTGGAAACACCATATATTTT
CDR3: CSGQTGASGNTIYF

size: few
J: TRBJ1-2
V: TRBV7-9
D: .
DNA: TGTGCCAGCAGCTCGTCTGGTTTCACGGAGTATGGCTACACCTTC
CDR3: CASSSSGFTEYGYTF

size: .
J: TRBJ1-2
V: TRBV11-2
D: .
DNA: TGTGCCAGCAGCCCACAGCACGGCTATGGCTACACCTTC
CDR3: CASSPQHGYGYTF

size: once
J: TRBJ1-3
V: TRBV2
D: TRBD1
DNA: TGTGCCAGCAGTGAAAGGACAGGAGGAAACACCATATATTTT
CDR3: CASSERTGGNTIYF

size: .
J: TRBJ2-7
V: TRBV18
D: TRBD1
DNA: TGTGCCAGCTCACTAGACAGGGTCCGGGACGAGCAGTACTTC
CDR3: CASSLDRVRDEQYF

size: .
J: TRBJ2-7
V: TRBV6-1
D: .
DNA: TGTGCCAGCAGTGTCCAACCAGGGTCCTACGAGCAGTACTTC
CDR3: CASSVQPGSYEQYF

size: .
J: TRBJ2-7
V: TRBV7-3
D: TRBD1
DNA: TGTGCCAGCAGCTTTACAGGGGAAGCGGTCTACGAGCAGTACTTC
CDR3: CASSFTGEAVYEQYF